The T cell receptor beta chain described here comes from a study of T cell changes during pregnancy in multiple sclerosis. Method: immunoSEQ multiplex PCR; TCRdb's copy keeps in-frame clones and lacks some. The table shows about 47,000 clones, with approximately 92% occurring only once. The CDR3 runs 14 residues. V trimming: 7 bases; J trimming: 1 base; junction bases outside the gene matches: 2. The germline gives CDR1 LNHDA, CDR2 SQIVND (reference sequence). The chain combines TRBV19 with TRBJ1-4, with 8 positions matching TRBD1. The sequenced sample was peripheral blood, obtained after pregnancy. The TCR was taken from a female donor with multiple sclerosis, enrolled in a pregnancy study. The CDR3 coding sequence is TGTGCCAGTAAAGGACAGGGAACTAATGAAAAACTGTTTTTT. Translated: CASKGQGTNEKLFF.